A selection of T cell receptor beta chains follows, all from one sample in a study of human T cells and chemical hapten exposure. TCRdb called the RACE reads again in MiXCR, with one record for every CDR3 protein. The sample lists approximately 97,000 distinct CDR3 sequences, 27% occurring once. The specimen was whole blood, collected in connection with sensitization to the hapten diphenylcyclopropenone (DPC). The receptors stem from a middle-aged man with alopecia areata. Some clones in this sample may be carry-over from other donors' samples. Each CDR3 is given with its conserved first and last residue. The order of the fields is CDR3 protein, D gene, V gene, J gene. D genes are given only for firm matches.

cdr3_aa: CASGLSSVLSTDTQYF
d_call: .
v_call: TRBV12-5
j_call: TRBJ2-3

cdr3_aa: CASTRSGGSGNTIYF
d_call: .
v_call: TRBV6-5
j_call: TRBJ1-3

cdr3_aa: CASSPGTARNEQFF
d_call: .
v_call: TRBV18
j_call: TRBJ2-1

cdr3_aa: CSAEGARTEAFF
d_call: TRBD1
v_call: TRBV20-1
j_call: TRBJ1-1

cdr3_aa: CASSDLGSYEQYF
d_call: .
v_call: TRBV6-1
j_call: TRBJ2-7

cdr3_aa: CASLSLLNTEAFF
d_call: .
v_call: TRBV6-5
j_call: TRBJ1-1

cdr3_aa: CASSLSPNNRAGTQYF
d_call: .
v_call: TRBV12-3/TRBV12-4
j_call: TRBJ2-5

cdr3_aa: CASSLMPRTDTQYF
d_call: .
v_call: TRBV12-3/TRBV12-4
j_call: TRBJ2-3

cdr3_aa: CASSHSGNTGELFF
d_call: .
v_call: TRBV3-1
j_call: TRBJ2-2

cdr3_aa: CASSPRAGVVGTDTQYF
d_call: .
v_call: TRBV13
j_call: TRBJ2-3

cdr3_aa: CASSLVEAGVGNTQYF
d_call: TRBD2
v_call: TRBV7-8
j_call: TRBJ2-3